Each of the 2 T cell receptor beta chains below was sequenced from the same sample in a study of OX40 agonist ivuxolimab in advanced cancers. This table comes from immunoSEQ multiplex PCR, and its TCRdb copy is limited to in-frame clones, with some not included. The table includes more than 20,000 clones, 84% detected once. The sequencing here drew on CD4+ or CD8+ T cells sorted from blood, taken in a trial of the OX40 agonist ivuxolimab. The receptors come from an adult with an advanced solid tumor such as melanoma, head and neck, liver or kidney cancer.

The rearrangement uses TRBV4-2 and TRBJ1-2; 7 bases align to TRBD1. Trimming cost V 4 bases and J 7 bases; bases outside gene matches: 15. Germline-derived CDR1 and CDR2 are LGHNA and YNFKEQ. There are 16 residues in the CDR3. The CDR3 reads CASSPRLTGRGCGYTF. The CDR3, as DNA: TGTGCCAGCAGCCCCCGTCTGACAGGGCGTGGATGTGGCTACACCTTC.

This chain uses TRBV7-6 with TRBJ2-2; weak D call: TRBD1 (6 bases). CDR1 is SGHVS, CDR2 FNYEAQ, per germline. V shed 5 bases and J shed 1 base, with 14 bases lying between them. The CDR3 loop spans 16 amino acids. CDR3 amino acids: CASSKQGRMNTGELFF. In nucleotides, the CDR3 is TGTGCCAGCAGCAAACAGGGCCGGATGAACACCGGGGAGCTGTTTTTT.